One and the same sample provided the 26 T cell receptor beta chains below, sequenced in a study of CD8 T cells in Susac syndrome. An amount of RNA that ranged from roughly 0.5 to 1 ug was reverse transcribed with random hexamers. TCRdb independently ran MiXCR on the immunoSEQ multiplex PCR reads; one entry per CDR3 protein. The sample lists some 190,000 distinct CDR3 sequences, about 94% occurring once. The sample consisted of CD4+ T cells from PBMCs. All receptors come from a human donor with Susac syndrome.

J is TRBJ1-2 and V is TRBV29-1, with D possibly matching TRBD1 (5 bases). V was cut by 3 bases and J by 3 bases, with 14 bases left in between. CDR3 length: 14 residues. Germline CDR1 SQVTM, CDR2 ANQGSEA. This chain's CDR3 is CSVEVGDQYYGYTF. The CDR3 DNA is TGCAGCGTTGAGGTAGGGGATCAGTACTATGGCTACACCTTC.

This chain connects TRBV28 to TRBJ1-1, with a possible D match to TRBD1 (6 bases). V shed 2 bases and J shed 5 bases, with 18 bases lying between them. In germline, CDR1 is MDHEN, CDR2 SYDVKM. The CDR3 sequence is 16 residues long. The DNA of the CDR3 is TGTGCCAGCAGTTTAGTGCAGGGGATTAGTGGAACTGAAGCTTTCTTT. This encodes CASSLVQGISGTEAFF.

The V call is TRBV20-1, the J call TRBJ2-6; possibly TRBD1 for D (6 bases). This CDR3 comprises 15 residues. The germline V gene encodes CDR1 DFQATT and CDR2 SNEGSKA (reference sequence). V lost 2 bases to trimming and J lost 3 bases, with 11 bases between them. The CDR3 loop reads CSARTGGSGANVLTF. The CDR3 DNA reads TGCAGTGCTAGAACTGGGGGCAGTGGGGCCAACGTCCTGACTTTC.

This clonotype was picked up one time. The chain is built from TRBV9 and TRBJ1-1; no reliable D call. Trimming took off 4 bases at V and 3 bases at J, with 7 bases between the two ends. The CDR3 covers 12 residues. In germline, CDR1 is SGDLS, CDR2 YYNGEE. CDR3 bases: TGTGCCAGCAGCCCAATGTACACTGAAGCTTTCTTT. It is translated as CASSPMYTEAFF. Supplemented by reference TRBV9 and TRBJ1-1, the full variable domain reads DSGVTQTPKHLITATGQRVTLRCSPRSGDLSVYWYQQSLDQGLQFLIQYYNGEERAKGNILERFSAQQFPDLHSELNLSSLELGDSALYFCASSPMYTEAFFGQGTRLTVV.

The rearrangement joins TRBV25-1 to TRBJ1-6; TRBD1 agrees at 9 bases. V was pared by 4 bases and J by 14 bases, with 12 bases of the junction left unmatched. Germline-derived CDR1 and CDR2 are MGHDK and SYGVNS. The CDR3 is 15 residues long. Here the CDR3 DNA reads TGTGCCAGCAGTGCTCACGGACAGGGGTTTCCCACCCTCCACTTT. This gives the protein CASSAHGQGFPTLHF.

DNA of the CDR3: TGTGCCAGCAGCCCGCGGCAGGGCACGTCCTACGAGCAGTACTTC. Translation: CASSPRQGTSYEQYF. The V and J genes are TRBV6-5 and TRBJ2-7; tentatively, D is TRBD1 (5 bases). CDR3 length equals 15 residues. Looked up from germline, CDR1 is MNHEY and CDR2 is SVGAGI. V lost 6 bases to trimming and J lost 1 base, with 16 bases between them.

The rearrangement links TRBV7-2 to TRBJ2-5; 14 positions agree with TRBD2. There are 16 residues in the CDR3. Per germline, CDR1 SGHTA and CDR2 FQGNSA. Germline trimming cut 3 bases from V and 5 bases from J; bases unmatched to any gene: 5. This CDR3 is CASSFRTSGGSETQYF. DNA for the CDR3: TGTGCCAGCAGCTTTCGGACTAGCGGGGGGTCGGAGACCCAGTACTTC.

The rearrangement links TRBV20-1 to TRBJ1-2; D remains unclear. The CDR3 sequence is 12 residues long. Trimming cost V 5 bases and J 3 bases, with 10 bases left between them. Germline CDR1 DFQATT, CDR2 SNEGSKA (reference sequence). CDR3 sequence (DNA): TGCAGTGCTTCCAGGCAGGACTATGGCTACACCTTC. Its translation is CSASRQDYGYTF.

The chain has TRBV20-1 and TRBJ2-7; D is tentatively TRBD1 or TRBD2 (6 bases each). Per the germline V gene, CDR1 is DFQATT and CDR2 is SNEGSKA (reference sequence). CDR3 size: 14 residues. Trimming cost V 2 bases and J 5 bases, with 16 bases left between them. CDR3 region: CSARHDGGVNEQYF. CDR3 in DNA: TGCAGTGCTAGACACGACGGGGGCGTCAACGAGCAGTACTTC.

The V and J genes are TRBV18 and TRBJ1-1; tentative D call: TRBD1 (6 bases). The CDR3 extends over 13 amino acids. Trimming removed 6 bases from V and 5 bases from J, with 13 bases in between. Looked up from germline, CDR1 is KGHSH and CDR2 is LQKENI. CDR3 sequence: CASSDRRGTEAFF. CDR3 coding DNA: TGTGCCAGCTCCGACAGGAGGGGGACTGAAGCTTTCTTT.

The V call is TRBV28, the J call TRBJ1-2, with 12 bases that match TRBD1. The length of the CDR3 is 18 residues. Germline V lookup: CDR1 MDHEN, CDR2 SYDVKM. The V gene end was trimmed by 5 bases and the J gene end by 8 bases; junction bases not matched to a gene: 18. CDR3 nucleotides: TGTGCCAGCAGTCCAAGGGACAGGGGGCAGTGGGGACCTCAGGGCTACACCTTC. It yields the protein CASSPRDRGQWGPQGYTF.

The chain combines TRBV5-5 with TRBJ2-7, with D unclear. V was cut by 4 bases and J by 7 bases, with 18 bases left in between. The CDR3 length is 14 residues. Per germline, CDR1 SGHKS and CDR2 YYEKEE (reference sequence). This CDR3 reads CASSPPTNLWEQYF. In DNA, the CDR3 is TGTGCCAGCAGCCCTCCGACGAATTTGTGGGAGCAGTACTTC.

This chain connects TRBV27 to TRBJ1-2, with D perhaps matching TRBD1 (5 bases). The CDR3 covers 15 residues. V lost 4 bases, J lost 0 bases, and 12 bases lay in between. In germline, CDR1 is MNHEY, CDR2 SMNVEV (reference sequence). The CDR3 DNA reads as TGTGCCAGCAGTTCAGGGACCTTCGCTAACTATGGCTACACCTTC. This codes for CASSSGTFANYGYTF.

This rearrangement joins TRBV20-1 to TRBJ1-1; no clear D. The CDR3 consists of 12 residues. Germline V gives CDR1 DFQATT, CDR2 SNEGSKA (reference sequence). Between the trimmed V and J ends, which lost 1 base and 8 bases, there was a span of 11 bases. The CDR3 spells CSARVGSTEAFF. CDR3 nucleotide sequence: TGCAGTGCTAGAGTAGGCAGCACAGAAGCTTTCTTT.

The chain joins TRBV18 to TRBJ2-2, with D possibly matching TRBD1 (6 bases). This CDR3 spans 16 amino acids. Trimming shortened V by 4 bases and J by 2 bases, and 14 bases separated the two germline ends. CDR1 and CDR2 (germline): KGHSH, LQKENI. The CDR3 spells CASSQTRQENTGELFF. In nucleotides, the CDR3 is TGTGCCAGCTCACAGACGAGACAGGAAAACACCGGGGAGCTGTTTTTT.

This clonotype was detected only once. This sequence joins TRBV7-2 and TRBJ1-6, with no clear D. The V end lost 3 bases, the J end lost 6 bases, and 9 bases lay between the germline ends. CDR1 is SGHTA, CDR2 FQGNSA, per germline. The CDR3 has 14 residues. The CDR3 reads CASSFRERNSPLHF. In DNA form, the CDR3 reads TGTGCCAGCAGCTTCAGAGAACGTAATTCACCCCTCCACTTT.

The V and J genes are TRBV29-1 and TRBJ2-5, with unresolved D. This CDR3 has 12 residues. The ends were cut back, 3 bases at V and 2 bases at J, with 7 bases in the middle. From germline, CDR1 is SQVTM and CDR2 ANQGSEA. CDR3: CSVDGRQETQYF. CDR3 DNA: TGCAGCGTTGATGGCCGGCAAGAGACCCAGTACTTC.

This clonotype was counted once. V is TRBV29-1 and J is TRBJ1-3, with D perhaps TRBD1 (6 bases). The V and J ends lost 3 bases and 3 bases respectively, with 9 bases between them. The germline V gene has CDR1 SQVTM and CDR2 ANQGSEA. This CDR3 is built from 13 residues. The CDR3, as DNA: TGCAGCGTTGATACAGGGAATGGAAACACCATATATTTT. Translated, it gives CSVDTGNGNTIYF.

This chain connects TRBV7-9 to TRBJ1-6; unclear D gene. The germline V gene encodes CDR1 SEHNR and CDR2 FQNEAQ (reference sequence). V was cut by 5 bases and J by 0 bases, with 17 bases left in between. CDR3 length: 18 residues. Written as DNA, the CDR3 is TGTGCCAGCAGCGTTAGAGGCGGGAGTAGCTCCTATAATTCACCCCTCCACTTT. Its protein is CASSVRGGSSSYNSPLHF.

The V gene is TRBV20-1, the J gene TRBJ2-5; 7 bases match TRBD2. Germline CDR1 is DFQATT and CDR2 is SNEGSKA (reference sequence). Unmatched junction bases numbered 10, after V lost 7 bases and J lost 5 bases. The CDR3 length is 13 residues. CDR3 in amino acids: CSVLPAGGETQYF. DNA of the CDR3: TGCAGTGTCCTCCCCGCCGGGGGGGAGACCCAGTACTTC.

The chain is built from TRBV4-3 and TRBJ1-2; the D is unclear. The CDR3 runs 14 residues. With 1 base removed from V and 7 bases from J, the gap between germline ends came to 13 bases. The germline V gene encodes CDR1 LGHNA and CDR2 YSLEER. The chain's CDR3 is CASSQADGASGYTF. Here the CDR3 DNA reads TGCGCCAGCAGCCAAGCCGACGGCGCCTCTGGCTACACCTTC.

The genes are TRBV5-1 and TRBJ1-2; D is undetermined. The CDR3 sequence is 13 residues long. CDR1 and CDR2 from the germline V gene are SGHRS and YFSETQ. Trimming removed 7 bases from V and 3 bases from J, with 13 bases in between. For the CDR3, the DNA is TGCGCCAGCGCGGACGGGAACTACTATGGCTACACCTTC. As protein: CASADGNYYGYTF.

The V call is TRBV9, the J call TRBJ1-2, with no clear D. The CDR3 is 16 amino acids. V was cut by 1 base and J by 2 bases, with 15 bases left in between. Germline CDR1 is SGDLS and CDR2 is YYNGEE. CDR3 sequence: CASSVPNATENYGYTF. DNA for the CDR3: TGTGCCAGCAGCGTACCCAACGCGACGGAGAACTATGGCTACACCTTC.

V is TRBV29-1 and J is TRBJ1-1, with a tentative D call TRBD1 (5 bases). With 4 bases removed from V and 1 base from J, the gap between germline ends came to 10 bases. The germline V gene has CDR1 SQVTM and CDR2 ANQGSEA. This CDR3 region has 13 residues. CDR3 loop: CSVATATNTEAFF. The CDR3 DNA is TGCAGCGTTGCGACAGCTACGAACACTGAAGCTTTCTTT.

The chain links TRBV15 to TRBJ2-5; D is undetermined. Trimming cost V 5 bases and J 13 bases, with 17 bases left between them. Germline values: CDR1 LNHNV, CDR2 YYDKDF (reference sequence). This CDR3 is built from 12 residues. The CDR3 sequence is CATSARIGLMYF. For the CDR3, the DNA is TGTGCCACCAGCGCGCGCATAGGGTTGATGTACTTC.

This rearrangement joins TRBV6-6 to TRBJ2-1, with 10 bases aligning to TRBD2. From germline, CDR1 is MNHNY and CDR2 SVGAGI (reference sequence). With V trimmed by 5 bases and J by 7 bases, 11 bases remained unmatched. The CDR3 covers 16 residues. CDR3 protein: CASSGIERGGWNEQFF. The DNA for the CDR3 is TGTGCCAGCAGTGGGATTGAGCGGGGGGGCTGGAATGAGCAGTTCTTC.